These T cell receptor beta chains were read from a single sample in a study of OX40 agonist ivuxolimab in advanced cancers. Repertoires were generated with immunoSEQ multiplex PCR, while TCRdb's copy carries only in-frame clones and drops some. Seen here are about 68,000 clones, more than 70% observed once, and the top ten hold 0.68%. The sequencing here drew on CD4+ or CD8+ T cells sorted from blood, taken in a trial of the OX40 agonist ivuxolimab. These receptors all stem from an adult with an advanced solid tumor such as melanoma, head and neck, liver or kidney cancer. CDR3s leave out the opening cysteine and the closing phenylalanine or tryptophan. Fields, in order: CDR3 protein, D gene, J gene, clone size, V gene. A D gene is named only where the DNA matches it firmly. The size of a clone is reported for some rows only, either as once, few or many, or as a class for expanded clones.

CDR3aa: ASSPILGTRAKNIQY; d_gene: NA; j_gene: TRBJ2-4; abundance: once; v_gene: TRBV18
CDR3aa: ASSPLGTDTQY; d_gene: NA; j_gene: TRBJ2-3; abundance: NA; v_gene: TRBV4-2
CDR3aa: AISERTGEGGYT; d_gene: TRBD1; j_gene: TRBJ1-2; abundance: NA; v_gene: TRBV10-3
CDR3aa: ASSISRYGRELF; d_gene: NA; j_gene: TRBJ2-2; abundance: NA; v_gene: TRBV19
CDR3aa: ASSLLQGNYGYT; d_gene: NA; j_gene: TRBJ1-2; abundance: NA; v_gene: TRBV7-9
CDR3aa: AANKGGIGNEKLF; d_gene: NA; j_gene: TRBJ1-4; abundance: NA; v_gene: TRBV19
CDR3aa: ASGEMGMNTGELF; d_gene: NA; j_gene: TRBJ2-2; abundance: NA; v_gene: TRBV7-8
CDR3aa: ASSLAGTSGAYEQY; d_gene: TRBD2; j_gene: TRBJ2-7; abundance: NA; v_gene: TRBV7-2
CDR3aa: ASRGGAGVYNEQF; d_gene: TRBD2; j_gene: TRBJ2-1; abundance: once; v_gene: TRBV6-1
CDR3aa: ASSTGRITGELF; d_gene: NA; j_gene: TRBJ2-2; abundance: NA; v_gene: TRBV5-6
CDR3aa: ASSDSSYGYT; d_gene: NA; j_gene: TRBJ1-2; abundance: NA; v_gene: TRBV6-5
CDR3aa: SVGGQGEPGELF; d_gene: NA; j_gene: TRBJ2-2; abundance: NA; v_gene: TRBV29-1
CDR3aa: ASSFGRYTVEAF; d_gene: NA; j_gene: TRBJ1-1; abundance: NA; v_gene: TRBV7-2
CDR3aa: ASSLLGEGSPLH; d_gene: NA; j_gene: TRBJ1-6; abundance: NA; v_gene: TRBV7-9
CDR3aa: ASSLGRGKNYGYT; d_gene: NA; j_gene: TRBJ1-2; abundance: NA; v_gene: TRBV5-6
CDR3aa: SVDRGHTGELF; d_gene: TRBD1; j_gene: TRBJ2-2; abundance: NA; v_gene: TRBV29-1
CDR3aa: ASSLEGVAF; d_gene: NA; j_gene: TRBJ1-1; abundance: few; v_gene: TRBV5-1
CDR3aa: ASFTVLNTEAF; d_gene: NA; j_gene: TRBJ1-1; abundance: NA; v_gene: TRBV27
CDR3aa: ASSLGLDRVAGNTIY; d_gene: TRBD1; j_gene: TRBJ1-3; abundance: NA; v_gene: TRBV11-2
CDR3aa: ASSRPQAELYGYT; d_gene: NA; j_gene: TRBJ1-2; abundance: few; v_gene: TRBV5-6
CDR3aa: ASSLARGRRYGYT; d_gene: TRBD1; j_gene: TRBJ1-2; abundance: NA; v_gene: TRBV5-1
CDR3aa: ASSPTTGPGGYT; d_gene: NA; j_gene: TRBJ1-2; abundance: NA; v_gene: TRBV7-9
CDR3aa: ASSEVSGSSYNEQF; d_gene: NA; j_gene: TRBJ2-1; abundance: NA; v_gene: TRBV25-1
CDR3aa: ASSLMGIGGELF; d_gene: NA; j_gene: TRBJ2-2; abundance: NA; v_gene: TRBV7-8
CDR3aa: ASSQGGTGANVLT; d_gene: NA; j_gene: TRBJ2-6; abundance: NA; v_gene: TRBV4-3
CDR3aa: SVVRRVGSDAEAF; d_gene: NA; j_gene: TRBJ1-1; abundance: NA; v_gene: TRBV29-1
CDR3aa: ASSYRPANSPLH; d_gene: NA; j_gene: TRBJ1-6; abundance: few; v_gene: TRBV6-6
CDR3aa: ASSLAQGHGYT; d_gene: TRBD1; j_gene: TRBJ1-2; abundance: NA; v_gene: TRBV7-9
CDR3aa: ASSLAPSPLH; d_gene: NA; j_gene: TRBJ1-6; abundance: NA; v_gene: TRBV7-2
CDR3aa: ASSYSLDLNTIY; d_gene: NA; j_gene: TRBJ1-3; abundance: NA; v_gene: TRBV6-5
CDR3aa: ASSQSGTAQYEQY; d_gene: TRBD1; j_gene: TRBJ2-7; abundance: NA; v_gene: TRBV4-1
CDR3aa: ASSLVAGAGNTIY; d_gene: NA; j_gene: TRBJ1-3; abundance: NA; v_gene: TRBV7-2
CDR3aa: ASRTSFGVADTQY; d_gene: NA; j_gene: TRBJ2-3; abundance: NA; v_gene: TRBV2
CDR3aa: ASSRTSGYNEQF; d_gene: TRBD2; j_gene: TRBJ2-1; abundance: NA; v_gene: TRBV6-4
CDR3aa: ASSWPGQGGRHGYT; d_gene: TRBD1; j_gene: TRBJ1-2; abundance: NA; v_gene: TRBV7-2